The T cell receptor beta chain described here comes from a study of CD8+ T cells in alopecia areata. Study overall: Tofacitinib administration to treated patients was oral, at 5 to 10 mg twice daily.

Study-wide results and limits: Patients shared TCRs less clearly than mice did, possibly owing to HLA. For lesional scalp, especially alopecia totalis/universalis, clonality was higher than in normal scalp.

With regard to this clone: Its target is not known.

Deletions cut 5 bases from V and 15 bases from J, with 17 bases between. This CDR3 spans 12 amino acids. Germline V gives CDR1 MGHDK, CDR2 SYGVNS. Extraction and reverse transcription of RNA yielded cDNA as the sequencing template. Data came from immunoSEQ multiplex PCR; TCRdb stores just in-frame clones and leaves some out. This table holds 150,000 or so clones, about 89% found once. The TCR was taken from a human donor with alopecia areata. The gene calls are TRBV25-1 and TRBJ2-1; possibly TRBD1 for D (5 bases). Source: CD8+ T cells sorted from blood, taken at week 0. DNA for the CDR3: TGTGCCAGCAGTCAGATGACAGAACGACCGTTCTTC. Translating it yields CASSQMTERPFF.